Below are 10 T cell receptor beta chains sequenced from a single sample in a study of T-cell memory formation after mild COVID-19. MiXCR was run by TCRdb on the 5' RACE reads, yielding one entry per CDR3 protein. The sample lists fewer than 350,000 distinct CDR3 sequences; 8% to 9% were seen once. The sequenced sample was PBMCs or a T cell subset sorted from them (not recorded which). These receptors came from a man younger than 35 who had mild COVID-19 (a few samples of this study predate the infection). Cell type and time point are not known.

This chain connects TRBV4-1 to TRBJ1-2; unclear D gene. The CDR3 sequence is 14 residues long. Germline assignment: CDR1 MGHRA and CDR2 YSYEKL. V dropped 3 bases and J dropped 8 bases, with 16 bases sitting between them. CDR3 nucleotide sequence: TGCGCCAGCAGCCACCCGCTTGGGTCGGGGGGCTACACCTTC. Translation gives CASSHPLGSGGYTF.

This clonotype has only a few counts. V gene TRBV4-1 combines with J gene TRBJ2-5, with 8 bases identical to TRBD2. Germline V gives CDR1 MGHRA, CDR2 YSYEKL. J lost 2 bases, V lost 6 bases, and 11 bases had no gene match. This CDR3 contains 16 residues. CDR3 sequence reads: CASSIGSRGGQETQYF. Written as DNA, the CDR3 is TGCGCCAGCAGTATTGGCTCCCGGGGGGGTCAAGAGACCCAGTACTTC.

The table lists this clonotype with a few counts. The J gene is TRBJ2-7, the V gene TRBV20-1; 8 nucleotides line up with TRBD1. The CDR3 consists of 13 residues. V lost 5 bases and J lost 0; bases outside the gene matches: 3. The germline gives CDR1 DFQATT, CDR2 SNEGSKA (reference sequence). The CDR3 loop reads CSAGDRISYEQYF. The CDR3 DNA reads as TGCAGTGCTGGGGACAGGATCTCCTACGAGCAGTACTTC.

The chain is built from TRBV7-2 and TRBJ1-6, with D unclear. The ends were cut back, 5 bases at V and 7 bases at J, with 24 bases in the middle. This CDR3 contains 18 residues. Germline CDR1 and CDR2: SGHTA and FQGNSA. The CDR3 protein is CASSLSLAAGIPNSPLHF. CDR3 DNA sequence: TGTGCCAGCAGCCTCTCCCTGGCGGCCGGCATCCCAAATTCACCCCTCCACTTT.

The J gene is TRBJ2-6, the V gene TRBV9; no clear D. The V gene's germline CDR1 is SGDLS and CDR2 YYNGEE. Deletions cut 3 bases from V and 0 bases from J, with 10 bases between. There are 16 residues in the CDR3. CDR3 sequence: CASSAYNASGANVLTF. CDR3 in DNA: TGTGCCAGCAGCGCCTATAACGCCTCTGGGGCCAACGTCCTGACTTTC. The whole variable domain, filled in from reference TRBV9 and TRBJ2-6, reads DSGVTQTPKHLITATGQRVTLRCSPRSGDLSVYWYQQSLDQGLQFLIQYYNGEERAKGNILERFSAQQFPDLHSELNLSSLELGDSALYFCASSAYNASGANVLTFGAGSRLTVL.

The chain is built from TRBV6-2 or TRBV6-3 and TRBJ2-1; D is ambiguous. The CDR3 extends over 12 amino acids. V was pared by 6 bases and J by 14 bases, with 17 bases between. Looked up from germline, CDR1 is MNHEY and CDR2 is SVGEGT. CDR3 sequence reads: CASSSLRHTEFF. CDR3 bases: TGTGCCAGCAGCTCCCTCAGGCATACGGAGTTCTTC.

The V call is TRBV7-2, the J call TRBJ2-7, with TRBD2 matching over 8 bases. The CDR3 is made up of 15 amino acids. In germline, CDR1 is SGHTA, CDR2 FQGNSA. The V gene end was trimmed by 1 base and the J gene end by 4 bases; junction bases not matched to a gene: 6. This CDR3 reads CASSLVASGSYEQYV. DNA of the CDR3: TGTGCCAGCAGCTTAGTTGCTAGCGGGTCATACGAGCAGTACGTC.

The chain is built from TRBV12-3 or TRBV12-4 and TRBJ1-1; no clear D. Trimming pared 6 bases from V and 6 bases from J, leaving 17 bases between. The CDR3 has 14 amino acids. The CDR3 protein is CASSEGGGWSEAFF. The CDR3 bases are TGTGCCAGCAGCGAGGGTGGTGGGTGGTCTGAAGCTTTCTTT.

A single count supports this clonotype. J is TRBJ2-7 and V is TRBV7-9; 7 nucleotides align to TRBD2. CDR1 and CDR2 from the germline V gene are SEHNR and FQNEAQ (reference sequence). V trimming: 5 bases; J trimming: 8 bases; junction bases outside the gene matches: 9. The CDR3 is made up of 13 amino acids. Here the CDR3 DNA reads TGTGCCAGCAGCCCTGGGGGGGACGGACAGCAGTACGTC. Translated: CASSPGGDGQQYV.

This clonotype has at least ten counts. The V call is TRBV27, the J call TRBJ2-5; D not certain. The CDR3 is made up of 13 amino acids. The germline V gene encodes CDR1 MNHEY and CDR2 SMNVEV (reference sequence). Between the trimmed V and J ends, which lost 3 bases and 2 bases, there was a span of 7 bases. The CDR3 is CASSFTYQETQYF. In DNA, the CDR3 is TGTGCCAGCAGTTTTACCTATCAAGAGACCCAGTACTTC.